This TCR beta chain was recorded in a study of blood T cells in healthy people across ages. This clonotype was picked up a small number of times. Antigen unknown. General study results and limits: Estimated diversity across one million T cells was deemed an underestimate.

Per individual sample, total RNA of at least 5.5 micrograms was extracted. Using a J-beta primer mix together with a sample-barcoded 5' primer, a second PCR was run for roughly 7 to 11 cycles. TCRdb processed the 5' RACE reads anew with MiXCR; each CDR3 protein has one entry. The sample has 1.5 million to 2 million distinct CDR3 sequences, roughly 27% seen once; the top ten hold 7.7%. The CDR3 spans 13 residues. Trimming pared 1 base from V and 5 bases from J, leaving 7 bases between. Germline V gives CDR1 MGHRA, CDR2 YSYEKL. This TCR derives from a woman in her 30s in good health. This rearrangement joins TRBV4-1 to TRBJ2-3; D remains unclear. Sequenced input: blood. The DNA for the CDR3 is TGCGCCAGCAGCCAAGCCCCGGAAGATACGCAGTATTTT. Translation gives CASSQAPEDTQYF.